This T cell receptor beta chain was found in a study of CD8 T cells in ankylosing spondylitis. Whole-study findings and limits: Typical of ankylosing spondylitis blood, it appeared, was a TCR beta motif of eight highly homologous variants.

In regard to this clonotype: Antigen specificity is unknown.

This CDR3 has 14 amino acids. Between the trimmed V and J ends, which lost 0 bases and 3 bases, there was a span of 10 bases. CDR1 and CDR2 from the germline V gene are DFQATT and SNEGSKA (reference sequence). By quantitative 5'-RACE with molecular barcodes, the TCR beta libraries were made. MiXCR was run by TCRdb on the 5' RACE reads, yielding one entry per CDR3 protein. Of just under 550,000 distinct CDR3 sequences listed, roughly 13% were seen once; the top ten hold nearly 7%. Sequencing was done on a sample of blood, either unsorted or a sorted T cell fraction (not recorded which). The chain employs TRBV20-1 and TRBJ2-3; TRBD2 is a possible D gene (6 bases). The receptor was isolated from a male donor with ankylosing spondylitis. In DNA, the CDR3 is TGCAGTGCTAGAGATGCGGGATTGACAGATACGCAGTATTTT. Protein sequence: CSARDAGLTDTQYF.